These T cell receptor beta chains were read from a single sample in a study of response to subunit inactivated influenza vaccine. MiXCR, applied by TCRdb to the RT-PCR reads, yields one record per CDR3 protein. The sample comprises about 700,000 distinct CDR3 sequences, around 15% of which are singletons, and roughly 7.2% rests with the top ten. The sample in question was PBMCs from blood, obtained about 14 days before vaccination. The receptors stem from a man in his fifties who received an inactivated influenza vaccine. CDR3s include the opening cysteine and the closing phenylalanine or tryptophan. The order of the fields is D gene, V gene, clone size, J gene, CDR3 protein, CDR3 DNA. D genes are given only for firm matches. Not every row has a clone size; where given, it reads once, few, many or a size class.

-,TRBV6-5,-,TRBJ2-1,CASSSSWVGAGYNEQFF,-
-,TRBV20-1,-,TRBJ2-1,CSARSRGRGEQFF,TGCAGTGCTAGGTCTAGGGGCAGGGGTGAGCAGTTCTTC
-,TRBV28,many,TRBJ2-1,CASSLLSASSYNEQFF,TGTGCCAGCAGTTTATTGTCTGCAAGCTCCTACAATGAGCAGTTCTTC
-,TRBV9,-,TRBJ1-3,CASSVVGRAAGNTIYF,TGTGCCAGCAGCGTAGTTGGCAGGGCGGCGGGTAACACCATATATTTT
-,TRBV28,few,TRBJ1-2,CASRHPGGYGYTF,TGTGCCAGCAGGCACCCGGGGGGCTATGGCTACACCTTC
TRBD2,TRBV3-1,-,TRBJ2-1,CASSHRAGRGGTYNEQFF,TGTGCCAGCAGCCATCGGGCAGGGCGGGGAGGGACCTACAATGAGCAGTTCTTC
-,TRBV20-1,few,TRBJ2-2,CSASGHVGGELFF,TGCAGTGCGTCGGGACACGTGGGGGGGGAGCTGTTTTTT
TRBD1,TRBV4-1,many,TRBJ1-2,CASSPLRQGLSGYTF,TGCGCCAGCAGCCCCCTCAGACAGGGCCTGTCGGGCTACACCTTC
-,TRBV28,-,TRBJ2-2,CASSLQSDNTGELFF,TGTGCCAGCAGTTTACAGTCAGACAACACCGGGGAGCTGTTTTTT
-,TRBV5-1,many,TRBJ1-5,CASRPGTPKKPQHF,TGCGCCAGCAGACCCGGGACACCAAAAAAACCCCAGCATTTT
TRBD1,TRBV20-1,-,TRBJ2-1,CSAWTGGSYNEQFF,TGCAGTGCTTGGACAGGGGGCTCCTACAATGAGCAGTTCTTC
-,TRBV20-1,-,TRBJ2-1,CSARYGGSYNEQFF,TGCAGTGCTAGATACGGAGGCTCCTACAATGAGCAGTTCTTC
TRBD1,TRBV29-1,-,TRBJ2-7,CSVRRTGAEQYF,TGCAGCGTCAGACGGACAGGGGCCGAGCAGTACTTC
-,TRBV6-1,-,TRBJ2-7,CASSRQGGFEQYF,TGTGCCAGCAGTAGACAGGGAGGGTTCGAGCAGTACTTC
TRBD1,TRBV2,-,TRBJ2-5,CASTRGDRGVGTQYF,TGTGCCAGCACCAGGGGGGACAGGGGGGTAGGAACCCAGTACTTC
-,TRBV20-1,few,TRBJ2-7,CSADPGTSTYEQYF,TGCAGTGCTGACCCCGGGACTTCGACCTACGAGCAGTACTTC
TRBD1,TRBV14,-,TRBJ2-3,CASSQGADRPRYTQYF,TGTGCCAGCAGCCAAGGGGCGGACAGGCCCCGGTATACGCAGTATTTT
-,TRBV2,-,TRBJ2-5,CASRDSETQYF,TGTGCCAGCAGGGACTCGGAGACCCAGTACTTC
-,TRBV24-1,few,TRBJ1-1,CATSDPSGGNTEAFF,TGTGCCACCAGTGATCCCAGTGGAGGGAACACTGAAGCTTTCTTT
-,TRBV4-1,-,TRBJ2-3,CASSQDRRSSSTDTQYF,TGCGCCAGCAGCCAAGATCGCCGCAGTTCTAGCACAGATACGCAGTATTTT